This is a list of T cell receptor beta chains from one sample in a study of regulatory T cells in long-lasting Graves disease. MiXCR, applied by TCRdb to the multiplex PCR reads, yields one record per CDR3 protein. The profile covers 350,000 to 550,000 distinct CDR3 sequences, with 14% to 15% appearing a single time and over 15% taken by the ten largest. These data also formed part of another study, on T cells in Graves' hyperthyroidism and ophthalmopathy.

The sample here was peripheral blood mononuclear cells (PBMCs), taken at new diagnosis, from a patient treated with antithyroid drugs. The source is a woman younger than 45 with Graves disease. The CDR3 runs from the conserved cysteine through the conserved F or W. A D gene is named only where the DNA matches it firmly. Expanded clones are given a class, and other clones once, few, many or no size at all.

j_call clone_size d_call v_call cdr3_nt cdr3_aa
TRBJ1-1 many - TRBV11-3 TGTGCCAGCAACGAAGGACCTCAAATGAACACTGAAGCTTTCTTT CASNEGPQMNTEAFF
TRBJ1-2 - TRBD1 TRBV19 TGTGCCAGTAGTCGCTGGACAGGGGTTAACTATGGCTACACCTTC CASSRWTGVNYGYTF
TRBJ2-7 few TRBD1 TRBV15 TGTGCCACCAGCAGAGGGACAGGTTCGAGCTCCTACGAGCAGTACTTC CATSRGTGSSSYEQYF
TRBJ2-1 many - TRBV28 TGTGCCAGCAGTTTATCCCGGTATGAGCAGTTCTTC CASSLSRYEQFF
TRBJ1-3 - - TRBV15 TGTGCCACCAGCAGAGTGGGACTCCTCTCTGGAAACACCATATATTTT CATSRVGLLSGNTIYF
TRBJ1-4 many - TRBV12-3/TRBV12-4 TGTGCCAGCAGTTTAGGGGGCGGGGATGAAAAACTGTTTTTT CASSLGGGDEKLFF
TRBJ2-7 few TRBD2 TRBV7-6 TGTGCCAGCAGCCAGGGACTAGCGGATTACGAGCAGTACTTC CASSQGLADYEQYF
TRBJ1-5 many TRBD1 TRBV12-3/TRBV12-4 TGTGCCAGCACCATGACAGGGAGGATCAATCAGCCCCAGCATTTT CASTMTGRINQPQHF
TRBJ1-1 few - TRBV19 TGTGCCAGTAGTGAACAGGGAAGAGGGGGTGAAGCTTTCTTT CASSEQGRGGEAFF
TRBJ2-7 many - TRBV20-1 TGCAGTGCTTCAGATGTATACCCCGCACAGGGATGGTACGAGCAGTACTTC CSASDVYPAQGWYEQYF
TRBJ2-7 - TRBD2 TRBV20-1 TGCAGTGCTAAGACCGGGACTAGTACCAACGAGCAGTACTTC CSAKTGTSTNEQYF
TRBJ2-1 - TRBD2 TRBV24-1 TGTGCCACCAGTGACTCGGGACTAGCGGGACTCACGGACATGAATGAGCAGTTCTTC CATSDSGLAGLTDMNEQFF
TRBJ1-1 - - TRBV19 TGTGCCAGTAGTATGGACCTCGTTTTGTACACTGAAGCTTTCTTT CASSMDLVLYTEAFF
TRBJ2-3 - TRBD1 TRBV9 TGTGCCAGCAGCGCCAACACAGTACGGGACAGGGAGCCAGATACGCAGTATTTT CASSANTVRDREPDTQYF
TRBJ1-2 many TRBD1 TRBV4-1 TGCGCCAGCAGCCTCCCGGACAGGGTCAACTATGGCTACACCTTC CASSLPDRVNYGYTF
TRBJ1-4 - TRBD1 TRBV20-1 TGCAGTGGCGCAACAGGGGGCAGGAATGAAAAACTGTTTTTT CSGATGGRNEKLFF
TRBJ1-2 - TRBD1 TRBV5-1 TGCGCCAGCAGCCTATTCCGTCCGGGACAGGGGGCGATTGGCTGCACCTTC CASSLFRPGQGAIGCTF
TRBJ2-7 many - TRBV28 TGTGCCAGCAGCACTATGTACTCCTACGAGCAGTACTTC CASSTMYSYEQYF
TRBJ1-4 many TRBD1 TRBV2 TGTGCCAGCAGAGTCAGGGGGCCGGCTAATGAAAAACTGTTTTTT CASRVRGPANEKLFF
TRBJ2-7 many - TRBV11-2 TGTGCCAGTAACAGGCCCCCAATGGGCTACGAGCAGTACTTC CASNRPPMGYEQYF
TRBJ2-7 many - TRBV11-2 TGTGCCAGCAGCTTACGGACTTCGGGGGAGCAGTACTTC CASSLRTSGEQYF
TRBJ2-7 few TRBD2 TRBV4-1 TGCGCCAGCAGCCAAGCACCGGGACTAGCGGGTTTCGAAACCTACGAGCAGTACTTC CASSQAPGLAGFETYEQYF
TRBJ2-7 - TRBD2 TRBV7-8 TGTGCCAGCAGCTTAGCGTTTGTTGGACTAGCGGGAGAAGCCTACGAGCAGTACTTC CASSLAFVGLAGEAYEQYF
TRBJ2-1 many - TRBV11-1 TGTGCCAGCAGCAAAGACTTACCTGAGCAGTTCTTC CASSKDLPEQFF
TRBJ1-2 few TRBD1 TRBV5-1 TGCGCCAGCAGCATCTCCGGGACAGGGGGCGAATATGGCTACACCTTC CASSISGTGGEYGYTF
TRBJ1-1 many - TRBV7-2 TGTGCCAGCAGCTTCCCTGGGGGAGCACAAGCTTTCTTT CASSFPGGAQAFF
TRBJ2-3 few - TRBV7-7 TGTGCTAGCAGCTTTCGACTGGGGGGCACAGATACGCAGTATTTT CASSFRLGGTDTQYF
TRBJ2-1 - TRBD2 TRBV12-3/TRBV12-4 TGTGCCAGTCTAGCCGGGACTAGAGCCTACAATGAGCAGTTCTTC CASLAGTRAYNEQFF
TRBJ2-3 once TRBD2 TRBV5-1 TGCGCCAGCAGCGGGCTAGCGGGAGAGGAGGATACGCAGTATTTT CASSGLAGEEDTQYF
TRBJ1-5 many - TRBV15 TGTGCCACCAGCAGCCTTCGTAGAGGGGGAAATCAGCCCCAGCATTTT CATSSLRRGGNQPQHF
TRBJ1-1 many TRBD1 TRBV27 TGTGCCAGCAAGAGGACAGGGGACACTGAAGCTTTCTTT CASKRTGDTEAFF
TRBJ1-2 - - TRBV14 TGTGCCAGCAGCCAGGGATTGGACTATGGCTACACCTTC CASSQGLDYGYTF
TRBJ2-2 few - TRBV6-5 TGTGCCAGCAGTTACGCTTTAGCTTCTTTGACCGGGGAGCTGTTTTTT CASSYALASLTGELFF
TRBJ2-7 few - TRBV19 TGTGCCAGTAGTATTGAAGGCAGCTACTACGAGCAGTACTTC CASSIEGSYYEQYF
TRBJ2-7 - TRBD2 TRBV12-3/TRBV12-4 TGTGCCAGCATCCCGACTAGCGGAACCTACGAGCAGTACTTC CASIPTSGTYEQYF
TRBJ2-1 - - TRBV6-1 TGTGCCAGCAGCCGCCGCCAAGGGAGCTCCTACAATGAGCAGTTCTTC CASSRRQGSSYNEQFF
TRBJ1-3 - - TRBV7-9 TGTGCCAGCAGCTTAGATGGCCTTCGGTCGGGAAACACCATATATTTT CASSLDGLRSGNTIYF
TRBJ2-1 many - TRBV7-2 TGTGCCAGCAGCCCCCTCTTGCCCAATGAGCAGTTCTTC CASSPLLPNEQFF
TRBJ1-5 - TRBD1 TRBV5-8 TGTGCCAGCAGCTCGGGACAGGCTAAAAGGGGCATGGATCAGCCCCAGCATTTT CASSSGQAKRGMDQPQHF